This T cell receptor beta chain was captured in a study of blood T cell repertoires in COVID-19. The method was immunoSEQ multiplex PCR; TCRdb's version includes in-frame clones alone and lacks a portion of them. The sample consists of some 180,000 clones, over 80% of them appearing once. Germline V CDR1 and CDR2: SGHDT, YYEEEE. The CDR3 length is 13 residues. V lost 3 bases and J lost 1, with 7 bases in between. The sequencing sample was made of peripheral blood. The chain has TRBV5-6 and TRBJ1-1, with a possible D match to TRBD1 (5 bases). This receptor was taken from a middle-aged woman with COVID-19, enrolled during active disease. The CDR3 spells CASSWGWNTEAFF. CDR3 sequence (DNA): TGTGCCAGCAGCTGGGGCTGGAACACTGAAGCTTTCTTT.